This section outlines one T cell receptor (beta chain) sequence together with its context. Its antigen is still unknown. The data stem from a study of T cell responses to AZD1222 COVID-19 vaccine. Study outcomes and limitations: Compared with day 0, the breadth and depth of the Spike-specific TCR repertoire rose significantly after two doses of AZD1222.

Generated by immunoSEQ multiplex PCR, the TCRdb table keeps only in-frame clones and is missing some. The repertoire consists of about 150,000 clones, with roughly 92% occurring once and the leading ten covering approximately 1.5%. This sequence originates from an adult in good health. The specimen comprised peripheral blood, sampled on day 0 of AZD1222 vaccination.

CDR3 sequence: CASSYSGGGRQFF. The CDR3 DNA follows: TGTGCCAGCAGTTACTCGGGCGGGGGGAGGCAGTTCTTC. V gene TRBV6-5 combines with J gene TRBJ2-1; 8 nucleotides align to TRBD2. The V gene's germline CDR1 is MNHEY and CDR2 SVGAGI. The J segment lost 12 bases and the V segment lost 0 bases, leaving 4 bases of the junction unmatched. The CDR3 covers 13 residues.